This TCR beta chain stems from a study of shared T cell receptors in the human thymus. Sequencing was performed with immunoSEQ multiplex PCR; in TCRdb, only in-frame clones are kept and a portion is missing. Among hundreds of thousands of clones listed, around 87% were seen once. The CDR3 runs to 13 residues. Germline CDR1 reads SQVTM; CDR2 reads ANQGSEA. With V trimmed by 3 bases and J by 5 bases, 7 bases remained unmatched. The sample was also linked to a second study, of human thymus T cells. As reported in that work: Across thymic and blood repertoires, the usage of V and J genes appeared to be biased. Among unrelated individuals, related research reported thymic repertoires that overlapped highly.

Sequencing was carried out using thymocytes. This chain links TRBV29-1 with TRBJ2-7; 7 positions agree with TRBD1. The source is a boy under three years old with a congenital heart defect. The CDR3 sequence is CSVDFGTGDEQYF. The CDR3 DNA sequence: TGCAGCGTTGACTTTGGTACAGGGGACGAGCAGTACTTC.